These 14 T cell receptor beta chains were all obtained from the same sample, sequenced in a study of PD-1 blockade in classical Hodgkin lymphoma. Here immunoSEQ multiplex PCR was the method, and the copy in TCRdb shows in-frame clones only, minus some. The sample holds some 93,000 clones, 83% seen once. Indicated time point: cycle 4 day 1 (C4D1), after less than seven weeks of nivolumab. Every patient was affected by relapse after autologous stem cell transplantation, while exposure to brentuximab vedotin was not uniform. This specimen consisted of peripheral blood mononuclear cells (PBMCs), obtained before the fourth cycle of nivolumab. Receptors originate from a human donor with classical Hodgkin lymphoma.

The CDR3 DNA sequence: TGTGCCAGCAGGAGGACGGCCCAAGAGACCCAGTACTTC. It codes for CASRRTAQETQYF. The V gene is TRBV6-5, the J gene TRBJ2-5; D unresolved. V lost 6 bases and J lost 1, with 9 bases in between. Germline assignment: CDR1 MNHEY and CDR2 SVGAGI. The CDR3 covers 13 residues.

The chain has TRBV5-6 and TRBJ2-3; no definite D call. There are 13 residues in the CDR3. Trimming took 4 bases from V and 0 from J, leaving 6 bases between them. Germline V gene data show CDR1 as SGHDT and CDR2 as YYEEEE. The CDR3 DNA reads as TGTGCCAGCAGCGCTCTTAGCACAGATACGCAGTATTTT. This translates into CASSALSTDTQYF.

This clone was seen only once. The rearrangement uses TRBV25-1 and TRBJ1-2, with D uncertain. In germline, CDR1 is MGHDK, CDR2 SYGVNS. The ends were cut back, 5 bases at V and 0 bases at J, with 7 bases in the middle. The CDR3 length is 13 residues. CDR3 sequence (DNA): TGTGCCAGCAGTAATCCCGCTAACTATGGCTACACCTTC. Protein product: CASSNPANYGYTF.

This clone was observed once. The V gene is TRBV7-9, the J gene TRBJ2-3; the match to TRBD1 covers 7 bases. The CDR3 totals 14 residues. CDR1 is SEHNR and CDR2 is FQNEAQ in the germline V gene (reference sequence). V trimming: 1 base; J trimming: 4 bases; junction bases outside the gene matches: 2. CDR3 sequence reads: CASSLDTGADTQYF. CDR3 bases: TGTGCCAGCAGCTTAGATACAGGGGCAGATACGCAGTATTTT. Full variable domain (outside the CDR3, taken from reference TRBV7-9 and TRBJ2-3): DTGVSQNPRHKITKRGQNVTFRCDPISEHNRLYWYRQTLGQGPEFLTYFQNEAQLEKSRLLSDRFSAERPKGSFSTLEIQRTEQGDSAMYLCASSLDTGADTQYFGPGTRLTVL.

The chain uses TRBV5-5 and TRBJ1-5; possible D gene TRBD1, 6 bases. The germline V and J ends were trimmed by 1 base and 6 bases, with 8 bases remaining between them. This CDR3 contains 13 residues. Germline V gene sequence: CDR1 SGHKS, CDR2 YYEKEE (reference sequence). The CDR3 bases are TGTGCCAGCAGCTTGACAGGGTTTCAGCCCCAGCATTTT. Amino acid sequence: CASSLTGFQPQHF.

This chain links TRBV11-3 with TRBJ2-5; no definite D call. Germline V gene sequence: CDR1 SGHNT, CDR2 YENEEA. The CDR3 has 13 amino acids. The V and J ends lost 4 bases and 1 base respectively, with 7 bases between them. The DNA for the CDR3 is TGTGCCAGCAGCTCCGGGTCCCAAGAGACCCAGTACTTC. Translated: CASSSGSQETQYF.

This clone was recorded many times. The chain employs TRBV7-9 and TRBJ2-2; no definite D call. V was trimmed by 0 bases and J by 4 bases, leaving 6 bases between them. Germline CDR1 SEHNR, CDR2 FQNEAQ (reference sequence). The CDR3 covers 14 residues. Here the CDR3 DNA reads TGTGCCAGCAGCTTAGCGTGGGGCACCGGGGAGCTGTTTTTT. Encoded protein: CASSLAWGTGELFF.

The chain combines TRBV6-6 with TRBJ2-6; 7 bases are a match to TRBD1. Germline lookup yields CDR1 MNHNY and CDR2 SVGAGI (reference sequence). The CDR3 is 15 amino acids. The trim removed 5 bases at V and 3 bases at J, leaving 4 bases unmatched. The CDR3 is CASSRTGDGANVLTF. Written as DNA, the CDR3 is TGTGCCAGCAGTCGAACAGGGGATGGGGCCAACGTCCTGACTTTC.

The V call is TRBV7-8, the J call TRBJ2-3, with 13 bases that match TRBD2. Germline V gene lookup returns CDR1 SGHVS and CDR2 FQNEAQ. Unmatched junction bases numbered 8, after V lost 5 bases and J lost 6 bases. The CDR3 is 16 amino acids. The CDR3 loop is CASSLRTSGSGDTQYF. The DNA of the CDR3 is TGTGCCAGCAGCCTCCGGACTAGCGGGAGTGGGGATACGCAGTATTTT.

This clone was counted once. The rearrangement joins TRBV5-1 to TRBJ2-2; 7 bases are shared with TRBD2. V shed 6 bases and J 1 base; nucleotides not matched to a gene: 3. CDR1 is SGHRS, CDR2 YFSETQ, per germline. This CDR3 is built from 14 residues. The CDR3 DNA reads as TGCGCCAGCACCTCTAGCGGGAACACCGGGGAGCTGTTTTTT. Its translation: CASTSSGNTGELFF.

The CDR3 DNA reads TGTGCCAGCAGCACTACTACTCCCTACGAGCAGTACTTC. Protein sequence: CASSTTTPYEQYF. J is TRBJ2-7 and V is TRBV28; D is unresolved. The CDR3 length is 13 residues. From germline, CDR1 is MDHEN and CDR2 SYDVKM. The V and J ends lost 6 bases and 2 bases respectively, with 11 bases between them.

CDR3 DNA: TGTGCCATCAGTGAGTCGAACTCCGGGACGGTGAACTATGGCTACACCTTC. Encoded protein: CAISESNSGTVNYGYTF. The rearrangement uses TRBV10-3 and TRBJ1-2; possible D gene TRBD1, 5 bases. Germline V lookup: CDR1 ENHRY, CDR2 SYGVKD. V lost 0 bases and J lost 2, with 16 bases in between. This CDR3 spans 17 amino acids.

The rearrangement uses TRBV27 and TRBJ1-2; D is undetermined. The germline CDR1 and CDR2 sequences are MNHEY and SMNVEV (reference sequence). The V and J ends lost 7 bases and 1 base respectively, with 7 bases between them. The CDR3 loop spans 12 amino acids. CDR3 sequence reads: CASTRGNYGYTF. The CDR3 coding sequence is TGTGCCAGCACTCGCGGTAACTATGGCTACACCTTC.

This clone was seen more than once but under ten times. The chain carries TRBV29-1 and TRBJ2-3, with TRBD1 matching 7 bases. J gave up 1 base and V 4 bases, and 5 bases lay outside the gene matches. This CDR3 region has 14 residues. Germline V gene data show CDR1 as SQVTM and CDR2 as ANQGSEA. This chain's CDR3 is CSVGGTVRTDTQYF. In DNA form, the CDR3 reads TGCAGCGTTGGAGGGACAGTGCGCACAGATACGCAGTATTTT.